This T cell receptor (beta chain) was sequenced during a study of post-analysis software for immune sequencing data. Across the whole study: The disease courses spanned relapsing-remitting, secondary progressive and progressive-relapsing forms of multiple sclerosis.

Researchers reported that TCR beta cDNA libraries carried unique molecular identifiers. When 1 to 10 million T cells were used, they gave some 520,000 cDNA molecules. TCRdb passed the PCR reads through MiXCR, listing each CDR3 protein once. The table records 550,000 to 700,000 distinct CDR3 sequences, 44% of them present only once. Study-level findings and limits: In multiple sclerosis, normalized Chao1 diversity was significantly below that of controls. Strong same-batch co-clustering of samples appeared with F measure clustering.

This clonotype was counted between two and nine times. Its antigen is currently unknown. Sequenced sample: blood. The TCR comes from a girl aged 10 to 17 with multiple sclerosis.

Here the CDR3 reads CASSPGRTHNEQFF. DNA of the CDR3: TGTGCCAGCAGCCCAGGGCGGACCCACAATGAGCAGTTCTTC. The V gene is TRBV12-3 or TRBV12-4, the J gene TRBJ2-1, with a weak D call TRBD1 (5 bases). The CDR3 is 14 residues long. The germline V and J ends were trimmed by 6 bases and 5 bases, with 14 bases remaining between them.